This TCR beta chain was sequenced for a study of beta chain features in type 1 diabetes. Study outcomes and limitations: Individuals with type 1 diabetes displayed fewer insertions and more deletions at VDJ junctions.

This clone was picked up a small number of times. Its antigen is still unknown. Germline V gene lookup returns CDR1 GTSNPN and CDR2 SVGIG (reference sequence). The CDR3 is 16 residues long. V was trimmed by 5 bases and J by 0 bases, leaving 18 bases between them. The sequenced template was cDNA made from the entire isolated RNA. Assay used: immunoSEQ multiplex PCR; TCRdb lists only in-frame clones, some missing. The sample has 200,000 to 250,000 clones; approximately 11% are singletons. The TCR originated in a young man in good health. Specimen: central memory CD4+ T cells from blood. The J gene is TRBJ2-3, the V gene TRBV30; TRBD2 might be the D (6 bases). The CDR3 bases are TGTGCCTGGGGAAACGCGGACGGACTAAGCACAGATACGCAGTATTTT. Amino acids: CAWGNADGLSTDTQYF.